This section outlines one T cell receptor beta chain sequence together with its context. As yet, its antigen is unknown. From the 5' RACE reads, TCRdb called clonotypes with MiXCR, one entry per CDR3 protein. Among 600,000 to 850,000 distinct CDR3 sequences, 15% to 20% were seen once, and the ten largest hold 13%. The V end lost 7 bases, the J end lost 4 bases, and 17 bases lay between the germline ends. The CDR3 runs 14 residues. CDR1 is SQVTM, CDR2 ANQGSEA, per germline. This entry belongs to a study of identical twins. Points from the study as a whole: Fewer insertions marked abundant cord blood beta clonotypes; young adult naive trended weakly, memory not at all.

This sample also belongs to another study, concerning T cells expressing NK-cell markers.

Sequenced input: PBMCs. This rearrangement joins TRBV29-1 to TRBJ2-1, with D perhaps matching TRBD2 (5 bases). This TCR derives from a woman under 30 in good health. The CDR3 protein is CSAPGLERYNEQFF. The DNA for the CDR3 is TGCAGCGCTCCGGGGTTGGAACGATACAATGAGCAGTTCTTC.